Given below is one T cell receptor beta chain in context. The CDR3 runs to 14 residues. Trimming stripped 5 bases from V and 5 bases from J, with 15 bases between. Germline CDR1 SNHLY, CDR2 FYNNEI. Seattle cases were enrolled at active infection and followed longitudinally. This entry comes from a study of blood T cell repertoires in COVID-19. Study in general: Nucleic acid was either cDNA or gDNA, and it came from T cells, B-cell-depleted T cells, or PBMCs.

Here immunoSEQ multiplex PCR was the method, and the copy in TCRdb shows in-frame clones only, minus some. The sample has some 290,000 clones; over 85% are singletons. The sequencing input was peripheral blood. The rearrangement links TRBV2 to TRBJ1-1; perhaps TRBD1 as D (5 bases). This receptor was obtained from a woman aged 25 to 39 with COVID-19, enrolled during active disease. In nucleotides, the CDR3 is TGTGCCAGCAGTTGGACGGCTAAGGGGACTGAAGCTTTCTTT. As protein: CASSWTAKGTEAFF.